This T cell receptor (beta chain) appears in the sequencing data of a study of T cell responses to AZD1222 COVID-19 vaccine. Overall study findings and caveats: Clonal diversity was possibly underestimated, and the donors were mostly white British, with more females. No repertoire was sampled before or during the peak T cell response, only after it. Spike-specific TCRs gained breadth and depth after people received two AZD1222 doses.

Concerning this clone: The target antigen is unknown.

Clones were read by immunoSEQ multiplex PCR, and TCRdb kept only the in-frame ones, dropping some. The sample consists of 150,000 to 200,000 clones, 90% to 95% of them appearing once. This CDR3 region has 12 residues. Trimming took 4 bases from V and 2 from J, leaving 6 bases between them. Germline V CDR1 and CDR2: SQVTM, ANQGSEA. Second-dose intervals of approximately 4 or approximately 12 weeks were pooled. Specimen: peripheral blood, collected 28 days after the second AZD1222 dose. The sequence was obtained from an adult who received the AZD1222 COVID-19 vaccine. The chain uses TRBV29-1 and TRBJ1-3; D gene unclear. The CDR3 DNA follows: TGCAGCGTTGGGACGACTGGAAACACCATATATTTT. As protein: CSVGTTGNTIYF.